The 7 T cell receptor beta chains presented below share a single source sample, sequenced in a study of T-cell reconstitution after alpha-beta-depleted transplantation in children (dated by TCRdb to between 2015 and 2016). Libraries were constructed by PCR. TCRdb shows the sequencer as Illumina HiSeq 2500. TCR libraries were prepared with molecular barcoding, using unique molecular identifiers to normalize TCRbeta repertoire quantification. TCRdb took the public reads, trimmed them with fastp at Q25, ran MiXCR for clone calling and kept in-frame beta chains. Every distinct CDR3 protein forms one entry, paired with its most common genes and DNA. For this sample there are about 870,000 distinct CDR3 sequences; around 17% appear just once. The ten largest make up under 6% of the sample. Sample treatment or condition, as interpreted from the label and publication: allogeneic hematopoietic cell transplantation with graft depleted of TCRalphabeta T cells and CD19 B cells.

Material: PBMCs, mostly from graft donor cells, obtained 360 days after TCRalphabeta/CD19-depleted stem cell transplant. The receptors here all came from a male patient younger than 18 who had a stem cell transplant for acute lymphoblastic leukemia, so the T cells may come from the graft donor.

The genes are TRBV3-1 and TRBJ2-7; 10 bases agree with TRBD1. The CDR3 has 16 amino acids. Germline assignment: CDR1 LGHDT and CDR2 YNNKEL (reference sequence). The trim removed 5 bases at V and 3 bases at J, leaving 10 bases unmatched. The CDR3 sequence: CASSATTGGWHYEQYF. In DNA, the CDR3 is TGTGCCAGCAGCGCCACGACAGGGGGCTGGCACTACGAGCAGTACTTC.

This clonotype was found a few times. The chain uses TRBV9 and TRBJ2-1; possibly TRBD2 for D (6 bases). Germline V gives CDR1 SGDLS, CDR2 YYNGEE. Trimming left V 3 bases short and J 7 bases short, with 11 bases between. The CDR3 consists of 13 residues. The CDR3 coding sequence is TGTGCCAGCAGCGATTGGGGGGAAAATGAGCAGTTCTTC. As protein: CASSDWGENEQFF.

In its sample, this clonotype was seen a few times. V usage is TRBV3-1 and J usage is TRBJ2-1; 10 bases fit TRBD2. Per germline, CDR1 LGHDT and CDR2 YNNKEL (reference sequence). The CDR3 contains 14 residues. The V gene end was trimmed by 4 bases and the J gene end by 7 bases; junction bases not matched to a gene: 4. Here the CDR3 reads CASSPRGLANEQFF. DNA for the CDR3: TGTGCCAGCAGCCCCAGGGGACTAGCGAATGAGCAGTTCTTC.

The chain joins TRBV4-1 to TRBJ1-6; D unclear. The V gene lost 1 base and the J gene lost 1 base, with 11 bases spanning the gap. Germline CDR1 is MGHRA and CDR2 is YSYEKL. The CDR3 sequence is 17 residues long. The CDR3: CASSQGGVGSYNSPLHF. CDR3 sequence (DNA): TGCGCCAGCAGCCAAGGTGGGGTGGGGTCCTATAATTCACCCCTCCACTTT.

In its sample, this clonotype was seen a few times. The genes are TRBV6-5 and TRBJ2-2, with a weak D call TRBD1 (6 bases). Trimming shortened V by 0 bases and J by 3 bases, and 11 bases separated the two germline ends. The CDR3 runs to 16 residues. Germline loops: CDR1 MNHEY, CDR2 SVGAGI. The CDR3 sequence: CASSYSWQGHTGELFF. In nucleotides, the CDR3 is TGTGCCAGCAGTTACTCGTGGCAGGGGCACACCGGGGAGCTGTTTTTT.

The V call is TRBV5-1, the J call TRBJ1-5; D is possibly TRBD1 (5 bases). CDR3 length equals 14 residues. The germline gives CDR1 SGHRS, CDR2 YFSETQ. With 0 bases removed from V and 5 bases from J, the gap between germline ends came to 9 bases. CDR3 region: CASSLGGVDQPQHF. CDR3 nucleotides: TGCGCCAGCAGCTTGGGGGGGGTTGATCAGCCCCAGCATTTT.

The genes are TRBV29-1 and TRBJ2-2, with D unresolved. CDR3 size: 12 residues. Germline-derived CDR1 and CDR2 are SQVTM and ANQGSEA. V was pared by 2 bases and J by 4 bases, with 5 bases between. The DNA for the CDR3 is TGCAGCGTTGAAAAGGGCACCGGGGAGCTGTTTTTT. Encoded protein: CSVEKGTGELFF.